Shown below are 10 T cell receptor beta chains from a single sample sequenced in a study of TIL therapy for anti-PD-1-resistant metastatic lung cancer. This was the immunoSEQ v3 assay. The assay was immunoSEQ multiplex PCR, and TCRdb's table has in-frame clones only and misses some. The sample records some 45,000 clones, 80% to 90% being singletons. As for time point: pre-treatment sample, taken before nivolumab and TIL therapy. This specimen was blood, taken at baseline. These receptors all stem from a person aged 25-85 years with non-small cell lung cancer.

The CDR3 sequence is CASSLWGRPNEKLFF. The CDR3 DNA is TGTGCCAGCAGCTTGTGGGGCAGACCTAATGAAAAACTGTTTTTT. The chain uses TRBV7-8 and TRBJ1-4, with a weak D call TRBD1 (5 bases). From germline, CDR1 is SGHVS and CDR2 FQNEAQ. V was pared by 3 bases and J by 3 bases, with 11 bases between. This CDR3 has 15 amino acids.

This sequence joins TRBV18 and TRBJ2-1; 7 bases fit TRBD2. Trimming removed 0 bases from V and 9 bases from J; junction bases left unmatched: 11. CDR3 size: 16 residues. Germline CDR1 KGHSH, CDR2 LQKENI. The CDR3: CASSPPGLAERSEQFF. The CDR3, as DNA: TGTGCCAGCTCACCACCTGGGCTAGCGGAGCGGAGTGAGCAGTTCTTC. Variable domain in full (rest from reference TRBV18 and TRBJ2-1): NAGVMQNPRHLVRRRGQEARLRCSPMKGHSHVYWYRQLPEEGLKFMVYLQKENIIDESGMPKERFSAEFPKEGPSILRIQQVVRGDSAAYFCASSPPGLAERSEQFFGPGTRLTVL.

This clone was counted between two and nine times. The chain combines TRBV18 with TRBJ2-2; a weak D match, TRBD1 (5 bases). Germline V gene lookup returns CDR1 KGHSH and CDR2 LQKENI. This CDR3 region has 15 residues. V shed 2 bases and J shed 4 bases, with 11 bases lying between them. CDR3 sequence reads: CASSPEQDPTGELFF. DNA of the CDR3: TGTGCCAGCTCACCAGAACAGGACCCCACCGGGGAGCTGTTTTTT.

This clone was seen a handful of times. This chain links TRBV2 with TRBJ2-2; unclear D gene. This CDR3 is built from 16 residues. The germline CDR1 and CDR2 sequences are SNHLY and FYNNEI. The ends were cut back, 2 bases at V and 1 base at J, with 11 bases in the middle. The CDR3 region has the DNA TGTGCCAGCAGTGAAAGGCACCCCTTGAACACCGGGGAGCTGTTTTTT. It is translated as CASSERHPLNTGELFF.

The V gene is TRBV27, the J gene TRBJ2-7; 7 bases are a match to TRBD2. This CDR3 has 16 amino acids. V was clipped by 2 bases and J by 1 base; unmatched bases: 8. CDR1 and CDR2 (germline): MNHEY, SMNVEV (reference sequence). CDR3 nucleotide sequence: TGTGCCAGCAGTTTAAGCCCCCGCGGGAGTTCCTACGAGCAGTACTTC. This gives the protein CASSLSPRGSSYEQYF.

This clone has a single count. The chain is built from TRBV5-1 and TRBJ2-1, with 9 bases lining up with TRBD1. The CDR3 has 14 residues. CDR1 and CDR2 from the germline V gene are SGHRS and YFSETQ. Trimming took 3 bases from V and 8 from J; bases not matched to a gene: 6. The CDR3 DNA is TGCGCCAGCAGCTGGGGACAGGGCGGTGATGAGCAGTTCTTC. Its protein is CASSWGQGGDEQFF.

The chain couples TRBV27 to TRBJ2-1; 8 positions match TRBD2. V lost 3 bases to trimming and J lost 6 bases; unmatched junction nucleotides: 10. Germline CDR1 reads MNHEY; CDR2 reads SMNVEV (reference sequence). There are 16 residues in the CDR3. The CDR3 sequence is CASSLLGGRTRNEQFF. CDR3 nucleotides: TGTGCCAGCAGTTTGTTGGGCGGGAGGACCCGCAATGAGCAGTTCTTC.

The genes are TRBV5-1 and TRBJ2-3; no firm D call. This CDR3 is built from 14 residues. V lost 0 bases to trimming and J lost 2 bases, with 7 bases between them. Germline lookup yields CDR1 SGHRS and CDR2 YFSETQ. Here the CDR3 reads CASSLGWYTDTQYF. Here the CDR3 DNA reads TGCGCCAGCAGCTTGGGGTGGTACACAGATACGCAGTATTTT.

The chain recombines TRBV3-1 (or the pseudogene TRBV3-2) with TRBJ1-5; D may be TRBD1 (5 bases). This CDR3 region has 13 residues. Looked up from germline, CDR1 is LGHDT and CDR2 is YNNKEL (reference sequence). V lost 4 bases and J 3 bases, leaving 7 bases between the germline ends. The CDR3: CASSLTVNQPQHF. DNA for the CDR3: TGTGCCAGCAGCCTGACAGTCAATCAGCCCCAGCATTTT.

This chain connects TRBV10-2 to TRBJ1-3, with 9 bases that match TRBD1. Germline CDR1 and CDR2: WSHSY and SAAADI. The CDR3 totals 16 residues. Trimming removed 4 bases from V and 0 bases from J; junction bases left unmatched: 4. This chain's CDR3 is CASSGGTGPSGNTIYF. CDR3 bases: TGCGCCAGCAGTGGGGGGACAGGGCCCTCTGGAAACACCATATATTTT.